The next 5 T cell receptor beta chains were all read from a single sample in a study of blood T cells in healthy people across ages. Then a second PCR, running about 6 to 12 cycles, was carried out with a sample-barcoded 5' primer and a J-beta primer mix. MiXCR, applied by TCRdb to the 5' RACE reads, yields one record per CDR3 protein. The sample lists around 320,000 distinct CDR3 sequences; 25% to 30% were seen once. Sequencing was performed on blood. These TCRs come from a woman in her 70s in good health.

V gene TRBV20-1 combines with J gene TRBJ2-7; TRBD1 might be the D (6 bases). The CDR3 has 12 residues. Trimming pared 4 bases from V and 0 bases from J, leaving 7 bases between. The germline CDR1 and CDR2 sequences are DFQATT and SNEGSKA (reference sequence). CDR3 protein: CSAKGGSYEQYF. Written as DNA, the CDR3 is TGCAGTGCTAAAGGGGGCTCCTACGAGCAGTACTTC.

The genes are TRBV11-2 and TRBJ2-1; D might be TRBD1 or TRBD2, each matching 6 bases. CDR3 size: 14 residues. The germline CDR1 and CDR2 sequences are SGHAT and FQNNGV. V was clipped by 4 bases and J by 12 bases, with 19 bases between them. CDR3 amino acids: CASSSPTGAPAQFF. The CDR3, as DNA: TGTGCCAGCAGCTCTCCTACGGGGGCCCCGGCGCAGTTCTTC.

This clonotype was found a few times. The gene calls are TRBV12-3 or TRBV12-4 and TRBJ1-2; no reliable D call. The CDR3 loop spans 16 amino acids. V was cut by 5 bases and J by 3 bases, with 19 bases left in between. CDR3 protein: CASSRDEGIEYYGYTF. The CDR3 nucleotides read TGTGCCAGCAGTAGGGATGAGGGAATTGAATACTATGGCTACACCTTC.

There are a few counts of this clonotype. The junction departs from the called germline gene at one end, perhaps through a read error. The J gene is TRBJ2-2, the V gene TRBV6-1; 9 bases align to TRBD2. Germline loops: CDR1 MNHNS, CDR2 SASEGT. The CDR3 length is 12 residues. CDR3 amino acids: CASSALLGLAAF. The CDR3 DNA reads as TGTGCCAGCAGTGCCCTCTTGGGACTAGCTGCGTTT.

In regard to this clonotype: This sequence may be a read error, since a much larger clone differs from it by one base. The chain has TRBV12-3 or TRBV12-4 and TRBJ2-7; 8 positions match TRBD2. This CDR3 is 11 amino acids long. The CDR3 nucleotides read TGTGCCAGCAGTCCCGGACTAGCCGTGAGGTTC. Amino acid sequence: CASSPGLAVRF.